This TCR beta chain was recorded in a study of cytomegalovirus exposure and HLA in healthy donors. Study at large: Unique TCRs from HLA-typed donors, 70 million to 100 million of them, were held in an early data release. Researchers found that roughly 80% of about 400 genotyped donors fell within the Caucasian-associated ancestry cluster.

The V and J ends lost 4 bases and 0 bases, in that order; junction bases with no gene match: 2. This CDR3 contains 15 residues. CDR1 is LNHDA, CDR2 SQIVND, per germline (reference sequence). Notes on the study in general: Further analysis was carried out later, and it showed several of the most significant clusters appearing linked to common viral pathogens.

The PCR used 60 Vbeta and 13 Jbeta primers. Measured with immunoSEQ multiplex PCR; TCRdb has only the in-frame clones, and not every one. There are about 150,000 clones in the sample; roughly 80% occur only once, and under 8% lies in the top ten. As concerns this clone: What it binds is not known.

The gene calls are TRBV19 and TRBJ1-4; TRBD1 agrees at 7 bases. The sample consisted of PBMCs. The origin of this receptor is a woman between 45 and 65 years old in good health and CMV-seropositive. The CDR3 DNA follows: TGTGCCAGTAGTACTACAGGGGCAACTAATGAAAAACTGTTTTTT. Its translation: CASSTTGATNEKLFF.